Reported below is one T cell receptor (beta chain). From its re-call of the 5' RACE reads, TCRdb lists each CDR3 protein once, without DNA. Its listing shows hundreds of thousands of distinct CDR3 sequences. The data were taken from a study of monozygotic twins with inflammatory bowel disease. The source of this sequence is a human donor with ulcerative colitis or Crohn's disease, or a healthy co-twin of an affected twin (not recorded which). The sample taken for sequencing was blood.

CDR3 in amino acids: CASSLLPGGETEAFF. The J gene is TRBJ1-1, the V gene TRBV5-1; without DNA, the TCRdb call of TRBD1 cannot be checked. This CDR3 has 15 residues. Looked up from germline, CDR1 is SGHRS and CDR2 is YFSETQ.